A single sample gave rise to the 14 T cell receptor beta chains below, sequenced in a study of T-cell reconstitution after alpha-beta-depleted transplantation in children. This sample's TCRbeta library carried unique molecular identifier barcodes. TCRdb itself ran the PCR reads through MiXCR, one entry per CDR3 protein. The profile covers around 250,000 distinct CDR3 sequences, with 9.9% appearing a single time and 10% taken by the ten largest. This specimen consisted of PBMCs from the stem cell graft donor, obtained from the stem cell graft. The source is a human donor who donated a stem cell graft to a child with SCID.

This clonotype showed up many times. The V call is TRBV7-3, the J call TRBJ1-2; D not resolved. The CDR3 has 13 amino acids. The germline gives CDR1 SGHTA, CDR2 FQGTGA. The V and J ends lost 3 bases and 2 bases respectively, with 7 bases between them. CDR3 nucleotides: TGTGCCAGCAGCTTCGGGATGAACTATGGCTACACCTTC. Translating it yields CASSFGMNYGYTF.

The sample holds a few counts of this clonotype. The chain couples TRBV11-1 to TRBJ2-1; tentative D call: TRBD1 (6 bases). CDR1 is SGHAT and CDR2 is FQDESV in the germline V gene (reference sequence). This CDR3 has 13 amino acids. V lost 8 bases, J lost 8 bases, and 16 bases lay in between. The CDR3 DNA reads TGTGCCAGCGTGCAGGGGCCCTGGGATGAGCAGTTCTTC. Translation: CASVQGPWDEQFF. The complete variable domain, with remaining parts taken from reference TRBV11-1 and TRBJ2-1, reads EAEVAQSPRYKITEKSQAVAFWCDPISGHATLYWYRQILGQGPELLVQFQDESVVDDSQLPKDRFSAERLKGVDSTLKIQPAELGDSAMYLCASVQGPWDEQFFGPGTRLTVL.

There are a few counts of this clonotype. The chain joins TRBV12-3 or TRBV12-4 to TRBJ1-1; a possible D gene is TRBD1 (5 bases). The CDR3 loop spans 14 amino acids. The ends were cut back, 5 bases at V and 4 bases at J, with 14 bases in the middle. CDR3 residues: CASSRGGWGTEAFF. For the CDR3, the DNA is TGTGCCAGCAGTAGGGGAGGATGGGGCACTGAAGCTTTCTTT.

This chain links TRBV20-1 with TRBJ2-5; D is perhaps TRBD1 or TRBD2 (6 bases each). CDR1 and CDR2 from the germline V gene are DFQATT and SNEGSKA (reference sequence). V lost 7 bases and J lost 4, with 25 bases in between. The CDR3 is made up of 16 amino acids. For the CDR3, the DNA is TGCAGTGTAAAGGAACTAGTGGGGGGCTTTGCAGAGACCCAGTACTTC. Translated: CSVKELVGGFAETQYF.

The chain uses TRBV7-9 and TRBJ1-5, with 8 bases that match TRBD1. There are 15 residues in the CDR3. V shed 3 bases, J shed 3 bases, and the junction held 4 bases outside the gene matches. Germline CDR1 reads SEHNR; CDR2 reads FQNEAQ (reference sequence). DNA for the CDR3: TGTGCCAGCAGCTTTGGGACAGGCTTCAATCAGCCCCAGCATTTT. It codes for CASSFGTGFNQPQHF.

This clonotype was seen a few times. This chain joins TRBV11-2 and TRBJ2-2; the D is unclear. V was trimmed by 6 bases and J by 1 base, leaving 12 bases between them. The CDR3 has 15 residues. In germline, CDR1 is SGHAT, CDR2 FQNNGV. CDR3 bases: TGTGCCAGCAGTGATATCTGGCAGAACACCGGGGAGCTGTTTTTT. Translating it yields CASSDIWQNTGELFF.

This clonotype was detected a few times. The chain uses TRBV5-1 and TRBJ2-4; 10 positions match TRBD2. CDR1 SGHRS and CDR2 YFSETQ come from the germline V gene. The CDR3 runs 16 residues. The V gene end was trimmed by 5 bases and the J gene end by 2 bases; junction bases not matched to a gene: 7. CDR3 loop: CASSLLAGASKNIQYF. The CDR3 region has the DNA TGCGCCAGCAGTCTTCTAGCGGGGGCCTCCAAAAACATTCAGTACTTC. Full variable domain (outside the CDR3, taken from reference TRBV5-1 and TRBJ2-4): KAGVTQTPRYLIKTRGQQVTLSCSPISGHRSVSWYQQTPGQGLQFLFEYFSETQRNKGNFPGRFSGRQFSNSRSEMNVSTLELGDSALYLCASSLLAGASKNIQYFGAGTRLSVL.

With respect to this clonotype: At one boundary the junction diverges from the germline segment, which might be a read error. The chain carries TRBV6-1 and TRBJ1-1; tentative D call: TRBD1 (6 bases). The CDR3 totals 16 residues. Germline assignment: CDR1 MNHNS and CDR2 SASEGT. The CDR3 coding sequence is TGTGCCAGCAGTGGGGTGGACAGCCTTAAGAGTACTGAGGCTTTCTTT. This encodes CASSGVDSLKSTEAFF.

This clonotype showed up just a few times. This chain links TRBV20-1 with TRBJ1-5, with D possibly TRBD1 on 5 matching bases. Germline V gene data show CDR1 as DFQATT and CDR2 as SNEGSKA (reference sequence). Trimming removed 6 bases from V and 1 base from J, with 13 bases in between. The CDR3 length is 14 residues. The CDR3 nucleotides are TGCAGTGCGGTCGAGGGGATCAGCAATCAGCCCCAGCATTTT. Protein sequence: CSAVEGISNQPQHF.

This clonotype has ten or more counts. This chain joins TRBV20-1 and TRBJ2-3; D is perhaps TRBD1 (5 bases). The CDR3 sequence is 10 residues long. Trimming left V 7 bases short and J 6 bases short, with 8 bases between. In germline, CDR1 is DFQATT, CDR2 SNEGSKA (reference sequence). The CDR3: CSVRVDTQYF. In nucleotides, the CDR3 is TGCAGTGTCAGGGTTGATACGCAGTATTTT.

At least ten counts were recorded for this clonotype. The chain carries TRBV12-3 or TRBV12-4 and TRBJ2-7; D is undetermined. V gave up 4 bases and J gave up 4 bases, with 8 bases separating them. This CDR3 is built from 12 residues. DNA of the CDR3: TGTGCCAGCAGTTCCCTGGATTACGAGCAGTACTTC. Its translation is CASSSLDYEQYF.

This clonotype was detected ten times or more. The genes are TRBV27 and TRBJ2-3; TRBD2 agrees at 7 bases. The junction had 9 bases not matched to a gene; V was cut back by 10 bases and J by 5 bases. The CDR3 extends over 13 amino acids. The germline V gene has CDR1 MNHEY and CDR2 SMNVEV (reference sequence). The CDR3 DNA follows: TGTGCCACCCGACTAGCACCGGTAGATACGCAGTATTTT. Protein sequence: CATRLAPVDTQYF.

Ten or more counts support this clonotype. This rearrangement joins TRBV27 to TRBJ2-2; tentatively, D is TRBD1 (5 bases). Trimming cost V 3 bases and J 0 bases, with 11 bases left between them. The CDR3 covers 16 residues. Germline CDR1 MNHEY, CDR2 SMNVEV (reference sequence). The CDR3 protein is CASSFSVTANTGELFF. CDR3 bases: TGTGCCAGCAGTTTTTCAGTGACAGCGAACACCGGGGAGCTGTTTTTT.

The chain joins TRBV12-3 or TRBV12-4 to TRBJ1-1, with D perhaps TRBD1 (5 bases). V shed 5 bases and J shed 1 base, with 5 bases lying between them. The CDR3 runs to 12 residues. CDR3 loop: CASSGTNTEAFF. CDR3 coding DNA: TGTGCCAGCAGTGGGACGAACACTGAAGCTTTCTTT.